The T cell receptor (beta chain) under discussion was sequenced for a study of blood T cell repertoires in COVID-19. The CDR3 is 15 residues long. The ends were cut back, 2 bases at V and 4 bases at J, with 12 bases in the middle. Germline V gene sequence: CDR1 SEHNR, CDR2 FQNEAQ (reference sequence). Some clones are missing from TCRdb's copy, which holds only in-frame ones; the method was immunoSEQ multiplex PCR. The table shows fewer than 35,000 clones, with about 90% occurring only once. The sequencing input was peripheral blood. V and J are TRBV7-9 and TRBJ2-1, with a weak D call TRBD2 (6 bases). The source of this sequence is a human donor in a cohort sampled during active COVID-19. CDR3 sequence (DNA): TGTGCCAGCAGCTTATCGGGGGACCTTTACAATGAGCAGTTCTTC. This translates into CASSLSGDLYNEQFF.